This note documents a single T cell receptor beta chain sequence. It has no known antigen specificity. Base qualities are missing; no much larger clone stands one base away. Relative to germline, V is 3 bases shorter and J is 7 bases shorter, with 20 bases between their ends. The CDR1 and CDR2 encoded by the germline V gene (reference sequence) are SGHNT and YYREEE. From its cysteine to its phenylalanine, the CDR3 spans 15 amino acids. Only the CDR3 part of the read is kept: 45 bases, read in frame from the first base. This record belongs to a study of Ad26.COV2.S vaccination and SARS-CoV-2 variants (dated by TCRdb to about 2021). With respect to the entire study: Donors in the vaccine arm were drawn from COV1001, a phase I-IIa trial of Ad26.COV2.S in healthy adults that was multicentre, randomized, double-blind and placebo-controlled. Ad26.COV2.S was administered intramuscularly at 5 x 10^10 or 1 x 10^11 viral particles, either as a single shot or as two shots given 56 days apart. TCRbeta repertoire sequencing was used to assess the specificity and breadth of SARS-CoV-2-reactive T cell receptors after Ad26.COV2.S vaccination. The TCR-sequenced set comprised approximately 32 samples: some 20 Ad26.COV2.S vaccine recipients, 5 placebo recipients and 8 SARS-CoV-2 convalescent individuals. Participants in the trial were split at random into five groups of five each, receiving low-dose or high-dose Ad26.COV2.S once or twice, or else placebo on both occasions. Investigators remained blinded to trial group allocation during experiments and outcome assessment.

Overall study outcomes, separate from this receptor: According to the authors, total T cell responses may have been underestimated by the TCR breadth and depth analyses. Vaccine and placebo recipients had comparable non-spike TCR breadth, which fits with the vaccine containing only spike. Ad26.COV2.S recipients had higher spike-specific TCR breadth than placebo recipients (P = 0.0014). Substantial breadth of spike-specific CD8+ and CD4+ T cell responses was reported after vaccination. The study lacked the statistical power to compare responses across vaccine doses or regimens.

According to the study, the label for this sample's treatment or condition signals: over 15 received Ad26.COV2.S at low or high dose, single or two shots; several received placebo; per-sample allocation not given. Repertoires of vaccine and placebo recipients were sequenced from samples taken on day 63 after the first injection. In Cohort 1b, 25 adults aged 18-55 years were enrolled at a single site in Boston, USA, between 29 July and 7 August 2020. Ad26.COV2.S was a replication-incompetent adenovirus type 26 vector that expressed a prefusion-stabilized SARS-CoV-2 spike protein derived from the original Wuhan strain. The immunoSEQ Assay was used to sequence TCRbeta CDR3 regions. After extraction, genomic DNA underwent amplification by bias-controlled multiplex PCR, followed by high-throughput sequencing. As for the original processing: To quantify the absolute abundance of every unique TCRbeta CDR3 region, sequences were collapsed and filtered. Usable DNA was measured by amplifying reference genes present in all nucleated cells, and TCRbeta template counts were normalized to that usable DNA to estimate T cell fraction. Repertoire TCRs were annotated as SARS-CoV-2-specific when V gene, CDR3 amino acid sequence and J gene were exactly matched to a known reactive TCR set. The reference SARS-CoV-2 TCR set came from MIRA and was filtered for enrichment in COVID-19-positive ImmuneCODE repertoires, removing public or cross-reactive TCRs. Using the MIRA antigens, annotated TCRs were further analysed by specific ORF or by position within an ORF. Depth was the summed frequency of annotated unique rearrangements, while breadth was defined as annotated unique rearrangements over total unique productive rearrangements. TCR breadth was compared between groups using two-sided Wilcoxon rank-sum tests. TCRdb holds this immuneACCESS table with in-frame rearrangements only. Some clones are missing; in checked studies, unresolved V genes explain under half, and the rest has no known cause. That table furnishes V, J and clone size, whereas the DNA furnished D and trimming. This sample gives approximately 400,000 clones in total; about 80% of them show up just once. The top ten hold around 7% of the sample.

Here the sequenced sample was peripheral blood, taken in a trial of Ad26.COV2.S vaccine versus placebo. Recombination linked TRBV5-4 to TRBJ2-7; TRBD1 might be the D gene, on 7 matching bases. The TCR sequence derives from a person aged 18-65 years who received the Ad26.COV2.S COVID-19 vaccine or a placebo. CDR3 region: CASSSGDRFPKEQYF. The nucleotide sequence is TGTGCCAGCAGCTCGGGGGACAGATTTCCGAAAGAGCAGTACTTC.